This TCR beta chain emerged from a study of CD8+ T cells in alopecia areata. Study-level information: Tofacitinib administration to treated patients was oral, at 5 to 10 mg twice daily.

Sampling of alopecia areata patients yielded lesional scalp punch biopsies as well as peripheral blood. The sequencing template was cDNA reverse transcribed from extracted RNA. TCRdb keeps only in-frame clones here, not all; method: immunoSEQ multiplex PCR. Of roughly 250,000 clones listed, less than 80% are singletons. Looked up from germline, CDR1 is LNHNV and CDR2 is YYDKDF (reference sequence). V lost 7 bases to trimming and J lost 4 bases, with 14 bases between them. CDR3 length: 14 residues. Overall study findings and caveats: Sequencing of scalp samples also captures resident alphabeta T cells of normal skin. Lesional scalp displayed greater clonality than normal scalp, most notably in alopecia totalis/universalis.

In its sample, this clone was seen once. Its antigen is unidentified. The receptor's source is a human donor with alopecia areata. This material consisted of CD4+ T cells sorted from blood, taken at week 0. The chain combines TRBV15 with TRBJ2-1; maybe TRBD2 (5 bases). The CDR3 loop is CATMKEALYNEQFF. The CDR3 nucleotides read TGTGCCACCATGAAGGAGGCCTTGTACAATGAGCAGTTCTTC. Looking up the rest from reference TRBV15 and TRBJ2-1 gives the full variable domain: DAMVIQNPRYQVTQFGKPVTLSCSQTLNHNVMYWYQQKSSQAPKLLFHYYDKDFNNEADTPDNFQSRRPNTSFCFLDIRSPGLGDTAMYLCATMKEALYNEQFFGPGTRLTVL.